The next 20 T cell receptor beta chains were all read from a single sample in a study of blood T cell repertoires in COVID-19. Sequenced by immunoSEQ multiplex PCR; TCRdb stores in-frame clones only, minus some. The sample records around 100,000 clones, over 75% being singletons. Input material: peripheral blood. Receptors originate from a human donor in a cohort sampled during active COVID-19.

This chain connects TRBV5-4 to TRBJ2-3, with D perhaps TRBD1 (6 bases). V was clipped by 2 bases and J by 2 bases, with 15 bases between them. The germline V gene has CDR1 SGHNT and CDR2 YYREEE (reference sequence). The CDR3 is 16 amino acids. The CDR3 bases are TGTGCCAGCAGCTTACAGGGAGTGAAAAACACAGATACGCAGTATTTT. It encodes CASSLQGVKNTDTQYF.

This sequence joins TRBV3-1 (or the pseudogene TRBV3-2) and TRBJ2-7, with 9 nucleotides matching TRBD1. V gave up 4 bases and J gave up 12 bases; unmatched junction bases: 7. CDR3 length: 12 residues. Per the germline V gene, CDR1 is LGHDT and CDR2 is YNNKEL (reference sequence). The CDR3 nucleotides are TGTGCCAGCAGCCTAGAACAGGGGGCTACGTACTTC. Protein: CASSLEQGATYF.

The V and J genes are TRBV15 and TRBJ1-2, with D maybe TRBD1 (6 bases). V was trimmed by 4 bases and J by 4 bases, leaving 16 bases between them. The CDR3 sequence is 15 residues long. Germline V gives CDR1 LNHNV, CDR2 YYDKDF (reference sequence). CDR3 loop: CATSTPTQGTYGYTF. The CDR3 nucleotides are TGTGCCACCAGCACTCCTACCCAGGGGACCTATGGCTACACCTTC.

The chain employs TRBV29-1 and TRBJ1-2; D is unresolved. This CDR3 is 13 amino acids long. V lost 0 bases and J lost 4, with 9 bases in between. Germline V gene sequence: CDR1 SQVTM, CDR2 ANQGSEA. CDR3 sequence reads: CSVEEPGPYGYTF. CDR3 nucleotides: TGCAGCGTTGAAGAACCAGGCCCCTATGGCTACACCTTC. Full variable domain (outside the CDR3, taken from reference TRBV29-1 and TRBJ1-2): SAVISQKPSRDICQRGTSLTIQCQVDSQVTMMFWYRQQPGQSLTLIATANQGSEATYESGFVIDKFPISRPNLTFSTLTVSNMSPEDSSIYLCSVEEPGPYGYTFGSGTRLTVV.

The genes are TRBV10-2 and TRBJ2-7; D is ambiguous. CDR1 is WSHSY, CDR2 SAAADI, per germline. V dropped 6 bases and J dropped 2 bases, with 17 bases sitting between them. The CDR3 is 15 amino acids. The CDR3 sequence: CASRGAVERTYEQYF. For the CDR3, the DNA is TGCGCCAGCAGGGGCGCCGTCGAACGTACCTACGAGCAGTACTTC.

This clone was detected only once. The chain joins TRBV6-5 to TRBJ1-3; 8 bases line up with TRBD1. The J segment lost 1 base and the V segment lost 5 bases, leaving 4 bases of the junction unmatched. Germline V gene data show CDR1 as MNHEY and CDR2 as SVGAGI. The CDR3 loop spans 15 amino acids. CDR3 nucleotides: TGTGCCAGCAGTCAACAGGGGGGATCTGGAAACACCATATATTTT. It encodes CASSQQGGSGNTIYF.

The CDR3 here is CASSLDRGHYEQYF. The CDR3 bases are TGCGCCAGCAGCTTGGACAGGGGGCATTACGAGCAGTACTTC. This chain uses TRBV5-1 with TRBJ2-7; 9 nucleotides agree with TRBD1. J gave up 4 bases and V 0 bases, and 2 bases lay outside the gene matches. The CDR3 consists of 14 residues. Germline V gene data show CDR1 as SGHRS and CDR2 as YFSETQ.

This clone appeared a single time. The V and J genes are TRBV11-3 and TRBJ2-7; 7 nucleotides line up with TRBD2. Looked up from germline, CDR1 is SGHNT and CDR2 is YENEEA. CDR3 size: 15 residues. V dropped 0 bases and J dropped 1; count of bases not matched to a gene: 3. CDR3 in DNA: TGTGCCAGCAGCTTAGATGGGAGGGAATCCTACGAGCAGTACTTC. Protein product: CASSLDGRESYEQYF. Drawing the rest from reference TRBV11-3 and TRBJ2-7, the complete variable domain is EAGVVQSPRYKIIEKKQPVAFWCNPISGHNTLYWYLQNLGQGPELLIRYENEEAVDDSQLPKDRFSAERLKGVDSTLKIQPAELGDSAVYLCASSLDGRESYEQYFGPGTRLTVT.

This clone was recorded a few times. This chain connects TRBV6-6 to TRBJ2-7, with 8 bases fitting TRBD1. The CDR3 runs to 15 residues. The trim removed 5 bases at V and 5 bases at J, leaving 11 bases unmatched. Germline lookup yields CDR1 MNHNY and CDR2 SVGAGI (reference sequence). CDR3 protein: CASSGPQGGSDEQYF. In DNA, the CDR3 is TGTGCCAGCAGTGGACCACAGGGGGGTTCCGACGAGCAGTACTTC.

The V and J genes are TRBV25-1 and TRBJ2-3; D is unclear. Germline V gene lookup returns CDR1 MGHDK and CDR2 SYGVNS. The length of the CDR3 is 14 residues. V lost 1 base and J 5 bases, leaving 10 bases between the germline ends. In DNA, the CDR3 is TGTGCCAGCAGTGAATTTGGCTCAGGAGATACGCAGTATTTT. Translation gives CASSEFGSGDTQYF.

The chain is built from TRBV5-1 and TRBJ1-1; D not certain. Between the trimmed V and J ends, which lost 3 bases and 1 base, there was a span of 7 bases. The germline gives CDR1 SGHRS, CDR2 YFSETQ. CDR3 length: 13 amino acids. CDR3 sequence: CASSYGTNTEAFF. The DNA for the CDR3 is TGCGCCAGCAGCTATGGCACGAACACTGAAGCTTTCTTT.

This clone was detected only once. This chain connects TRBV2 to TRBJ2-3, with TRBD2 matching 8 bases. Germline-derived CDR1 and CDR2 are SNHLY and FYNNEI. This CDR3 spans 15 amino acids. Unmatched junction bases numbered 4, after V lost 3 bases and J lost 2 bases. The CDR3 loop reads CASSESGSPTDTQYF. The CDR3 bases are TGTGCCAGCAGTGAGAGCGGGAGCCCCACAGATACGCAGTATTTT.

The chain employs TRBV20-1 and TRBJ2-7; D is uncertain. CDR3 length: 10 residues. V was pared by 0 bases and J by 7 bases, with 4 bases between. Germline assignment: CDR1 DFQATT and CDR2 SNEGSKA (reference sequence). The CDR3 nucleotides read TGCAGTGCTAGAGATCAAGAGCAGTACTTC. This gives the protein CSARDQEQYF.

For the CDR3, the DNA is TGCGCCAGCAGCCAGGATTCTCAGGGCTCTGGAAACACCATATATTTT. It encodes CASSQDSQGSGNTIYF. The V call is TRBV4-3, the J call TRBJ1-3; TRBD1 might be the D (5 bases). The length of the CDR3 is 16 residues. V was pared by 3 bases and J by 0 bases, with 12 bases between. Per the germline V gene, CDR1 is LGHNA and CDR2 is YSLEER.

The chain uses TRBV29-1 and TRBJ2-5; TRBD2 agrees at 7 bases. CDR3 length: 12 amino acids. Germline V CDR1 and CDR2: SQVTM, ANQGSEA. The trim removed 3 bases at V and 5 bases at J, leaving 3 bases unmatched. The CDR3 DNA is TGCAGCGTTGAGGGGAGGGAGGAGACCCAGTACTTC. Protein: CSVEGREETQYF.

The chain carries TRBV6-5 and TRBJ1-2, with D maybe TRBD1 (6 bases). Germline V gives CDR1 MNHEY, CDR2 SVGAGI. V was pared by 5 bases and J by 6 bases, with 16 bases between. CDR3 length: 14 amino acids. CDR3 loop: CASSTAGGQDGYTF. The DNA for the CDR3 is TGTGCCAGCAGTACGGCGGGGGGGCAAGATGGCTACACCTTC.

This chain joins TRBV18 and TRBJ1-2; TRBD1 matches 7 bases. Trimming cost V 6 bases and J 0 bases; bases outside gene matches: 7. Germline V gene sequence: CDR1 KGHSH, CDR2 LQKENI. This CDR3 is built from 15 residues. DNA of the CDR3: TGTGCCAGCTCCCGAGGACAGGCGGCTAACTATGGCTACACCTTC. It specifies CASSRGQAANYGYTF.

CDR3 sequence (DNA): TGTGCCAGCAGCGGCGACAGGGCCGACCCAAGGCTAGCGGGAGTCAATGAGCAGTTCTTC. This sequence encodes CASSGDRADPRLAGVNEQFF. V and J are TRBV13 and TRBJ2-1, with 10 bases identical to TRBD2. Germline-derived CDR1 and CDR2 are PRHDT and FYEKMQ (reference sequence). The CDR3 totals 20 residues. V dropped 5 bases and J dropped 6; count of bases not matched to a gene: 22.

This clone was observed once. The V call is TRBV20-1, the J call TRBJ1-2; the D is unclear. CDR1 and CDR2 (germline): DFQATT, SNEGSKA (reference sequence). The CDR3 is 11 amino acids. Trimming shortened V by 3 bases and J by 5 bases, and 7 bases separated the two germline ends. CDR3 DNA: TGCAGTGCTAGTCCGGGGTATGGCTACACCTTC. Translating gives CSASPGYGYTF.

The CDR3 coding sequence is TGTGCCAGTAGTACCGGGACAGGGTTGTTCACTGAAGCTTTCTTT. It encodes CASSTGTGLFTEAFF. The rearrangement joins TRBV19 to TRBJ1-1; 9 bases line up with TRBD1. The germline gives CDR1 LNHDA, CDR2 SQIVND (reference sequence). V lost 4 bases to trimming and J lost 4 bases; unmatched junction nucleotides: 7. The CDR3 sequence is 15 residues long.